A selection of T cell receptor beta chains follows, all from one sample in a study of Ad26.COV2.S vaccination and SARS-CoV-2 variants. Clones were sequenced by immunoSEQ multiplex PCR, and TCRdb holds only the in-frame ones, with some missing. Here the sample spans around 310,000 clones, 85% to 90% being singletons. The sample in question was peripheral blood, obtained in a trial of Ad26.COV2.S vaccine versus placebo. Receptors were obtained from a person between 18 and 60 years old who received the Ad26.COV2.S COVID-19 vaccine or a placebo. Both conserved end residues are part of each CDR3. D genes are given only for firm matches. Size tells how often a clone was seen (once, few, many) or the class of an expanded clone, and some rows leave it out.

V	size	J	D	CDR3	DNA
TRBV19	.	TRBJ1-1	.	CAGGQAAWIMNTEAFF	TGTGCAGGGGGGCAGGCAGCTTGGATCATGAACACTGAAGCTTTCTTT
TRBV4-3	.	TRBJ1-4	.	CASSQEGMWTVDNEKLFF	TGCGCCAGCAGCCAAGAGGGAATGTGGACGGTAGATAATGAAAAACTGTTTTTT
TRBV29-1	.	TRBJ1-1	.	CSVFIGGLNTEAFF	TGCAGCGTCTTTATTGGGGGATTGAACACTGAAGCTTTCTTT
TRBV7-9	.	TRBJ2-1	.	CASSSDHVEFF	TGTGCCAGCAGCTCGGACCACGTCGAGTTCTTC
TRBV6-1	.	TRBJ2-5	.	CASSEGLAIETQYF	TGTGCCAGCAGTGAAGGACTTGCCATAGAGACCCAGTACTTC
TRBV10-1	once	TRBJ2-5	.	CASSAGAEKQETQYF	TGCGCCAGCAGTGCCGGAGCGGAAAAACAAGAGACCCAGTACTTC
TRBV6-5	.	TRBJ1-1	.	CASGQLNTEAFF	TGTGCCAGCGGACAGTTGAACACTGAAGCTTTCTTT
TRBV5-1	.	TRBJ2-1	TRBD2	CASSLGLAGVNEQFF	TGCGCCAGCAGCTTGGGACTAGCGGGGGTGAATGAGCAGTTCTTC
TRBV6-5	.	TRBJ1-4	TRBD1	CASSDTGGLNEKLFF	TGTGCCAGCAGCGATACAGGGGGTCTTAATGAAAAACTGTTTTTT
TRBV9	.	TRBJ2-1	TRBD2	CASSREAGGGEQFF	TGTGCCAGCAGCAGAGAGGCGGGAGGGGGAGAGCAGTTCTTC
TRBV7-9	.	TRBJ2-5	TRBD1	CASSFGQDRYF	TGTGCCAGCAGCTTTGGACAGGATCGGTACTTC
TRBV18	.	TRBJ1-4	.	CASTANLGEKLFF	TGTGCCAGCACCGCCAACCTCGGGGAAAAACTGTTTTTT
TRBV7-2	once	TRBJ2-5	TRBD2	CASSSRGRGGRETQYF	TGTGCCAGCAGCTCCCGAGGTCGCGGGGGGCGGGAGACCCAGTACTTC
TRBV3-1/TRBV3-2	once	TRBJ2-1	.	CASSQRGNSYNEQFF	TGTGCCAGCAGCCAAAGGGGGAACTCCTACAATGAGCAGTTCTTC
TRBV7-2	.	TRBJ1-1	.	CASSFQGVRTEAFF	TGTGCCAGCAGCTTTCAGGGCGTAAGGACTGAAGCTTTCTTT
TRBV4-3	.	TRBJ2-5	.	CASSQGQQETQYF	TGCGCCAGCAGCCAAGGCCAACAGGAAACCCAGTACTTC
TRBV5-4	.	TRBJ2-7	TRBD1	CASSLPALETGSYEQYF	TGTGCCAGCAGCTTACCCGCCCTTGAGACAGGGAGCTACGAGCAGTACTTC
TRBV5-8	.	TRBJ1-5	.	CASSLVGQPQHF	TGTGCCAGCAGCTTGGTGGGTCAGCCCCAGCATTTT
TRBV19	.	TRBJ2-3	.	CASSGFVVSDTQYF	TGTGCCAGTAGCGGCTTTGTTGTCTCAGATACGCAGTATTTT
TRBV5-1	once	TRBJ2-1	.	CASRSQRGGPVGEQFF	TGCGCCAGCAGGTCCCAGCGAGGGGGACCAGTGGGTGAGCAGTTCTTC
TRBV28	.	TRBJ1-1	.	CASKQGERLMNTEAFF	TGTGCCAGCAAGCAGGGTGAGAGACTGATGAACACTGAAGCTTTCTTT
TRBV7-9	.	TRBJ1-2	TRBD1	CASNGQGASNYGYTF	TGTGCCAGCAACGGACAGGGGGCTTCTAACTATGGCTACACCTTC
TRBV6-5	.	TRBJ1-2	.	CASSLSRGGYTF	TGTGCCAGCAGCCTCTCGAGAGGCGGCTACACCTTC
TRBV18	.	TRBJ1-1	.	CASSPLGNTEAFF	TGTGCCAGCTCACCACTGGGGAACACTGAAGCTTTCTTT
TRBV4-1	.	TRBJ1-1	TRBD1	CASSRNTGGVMNTEAFF	TGCGCCAGCAGCCGCAACACAGGGGGCGTTATGAACACTGAAGCTTTCTTT
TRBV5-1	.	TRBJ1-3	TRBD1	CASSFGDRGAPGNTIYF	TGCGCCAGCAGCTTTGGAGACAGGGGAGCGCCTGGAAACACCATATATTTT
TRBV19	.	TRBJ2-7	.	CARRNTNYEQYF	TGTGCCAGGCGAAACACTAACTACGAGCAGTACTTC
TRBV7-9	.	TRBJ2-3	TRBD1	CAGHRGQGPDTQYF	TGTGCCGGACATCGGGGACAGGGGCCAGATACGCAGTATTTT
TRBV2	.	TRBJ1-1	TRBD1	CASTAPGTGRTEAFF	TGTGCCAGCACCGCTCCAGGGACAGGGCGGACTGAAGCTTTCTTT
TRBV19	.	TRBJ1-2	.	CASSPAGQGLIGDGYTF	TGTGCCAGTAGTCCCGCCGGGCAGGGTTTAATTGGAGATGGCTACACCTTC
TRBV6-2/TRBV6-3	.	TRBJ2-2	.	CASSAIGGRPGELFF	TGTGCCAGCAGTGCGATTGGGGGGCGCCCCGGGGAGCTGTTTTTT
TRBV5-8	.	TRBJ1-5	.	CASSKQGTSKSSQPQHF	TGTGCCAGCAGTAAACAGGGTACGAGTAAGTCATCTCAGCCCCAGCATTTT
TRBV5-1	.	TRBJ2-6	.	CASTEGVSGANVLTF	TGCGCCAGCACGGAGGGAGTTTCTGGGGCCAACGTCCTGACTTTC
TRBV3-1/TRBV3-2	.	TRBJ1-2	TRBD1	CASSQRGTGSDGYTF	TGTGCCAGCAGCCAAAGGGGGACAGGATCGGATGGCTACACCTTC
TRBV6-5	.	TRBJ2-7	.	CASSGTTTYEQYF	TGTGCCAGCAGCGGGACAACAACCTACGAGCAGTACTTC
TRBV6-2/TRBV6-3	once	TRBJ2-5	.	CASSYYPRGGAETQYF	TGTGCCAGCAGTTATTATCCGCGAGGTGGCGCAGAGACCCAGTACTTC
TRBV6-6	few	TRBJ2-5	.	CASSYSSSQETQYF	TGTGCCAGCAGTTACTCGTCCAGCCAAGAGACCCAGTACTTC
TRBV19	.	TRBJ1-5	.	CASSIGPPNQPQHF	TGTGCCAGTAGTATCGGACCGCCCAATCAGCCCCAGCATTTT
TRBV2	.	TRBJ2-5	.	CASSPSTGTKETQYF	TGTGCCAGCAGTCCTTCAACCGGGACCAAAGAGACCCAGTACTTC
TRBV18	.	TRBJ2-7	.	CASSNPVGGGTYEQYF	TGTGCCAGCTCTAACCCGGTTGGGGGGGGCACCTACGAGCAGTACTTC
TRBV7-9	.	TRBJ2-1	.	CASSPTGTIGRVAEQFF	TGTGCCAGCAGCCCAACCGGAACTATAGGCAGGGTAGCTGAGCAGTTCTTC
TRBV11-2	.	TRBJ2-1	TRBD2	CASSLSGGSYNEQFF	TGTGCCAGCAGCTTATCGGGGGGCTCCTACAATGAGCAGTTCTTC